A single sample is the source of the 15 T cell receptor beta chains below, sequenced in a study of T cell responses to AZD1222 COVID-19 vaccine. Here immunoSEQ multiplex PCR was the method, and the copy in TCRdb shows in-frame clones only, minus some. The sample has over 150,000 clones; approximately 92% are singletons. The starting material was peripheral blood, obtained 28 days after the second dose of the MenACWY control vaccine. The receptors were sampled from an adult who received the MenACWY meningococcal vaccine as a control.

The V and J genes are TRBV11-2 and TRBJ2-5; D gene uncertain. The CDR3 sequence is 15 residues long. Germline CDR1 is SGHAT and CDR2 is FQNNGV. V gave up 4 bases and J gave up 2 bases, with 14 bases separating them. The CDR3 bases are TGTGCCAGCAGCTGGCTCATGGGGTCGCAAGAGACCCAGTACTTC. As protein: CASSWLMGSQETQYF. Drawing the rest from reference TRBV11-2 and TRBJ2-5, the complete variable domain is EAGVAQSPRYKIIEKRQSVAFWCNPISGHATLYWYQQILGQGPKLLIQFQNNGVVDDSQLPKDRFSAERLKGVDSTLKIQPAKLEDSAVYLCASSWLMGSQETQYFGPGTRLLVL.

The CDR3 DNA reads TGCGCCAGCAGCCACGGGACAGCTGATTATCCCTCTAGGCATTCACCCCTCCACTTT. It yields the protein CASSHGTADYPSRHSPLHF. The V gene is TRBV5-1, the J gene TRBJ1-6; 7 bases map to TRBD1. V trimming: 4 bases; J trimming: 8 bases; junction bases outside the gene matches: 21. The V gene's germline CDR1 is SGHRS and CDR2 YFSETQ. The length of the CDR3 is 19 residues.

With regard to this clone: This CDR3 is also generated by other DNA sequences in the sample. J is TRBJ1-1 and V is TRBV6-6, with unresolved D. V lost 6 bases and J 2 bases, leaving 13 bases between the germline ends. Germline lookup yields CDR1 MNHNY and CDR2 SVGAGI (reference sequence). The CDR3 is 14 amino acids. The DNA of the CDR3 is TGTGCCAGCAGCCCCCTAGGAGGAAACACTGAAGCTTTCTTT. Protein: CASSPLGGNTEAFF.

The chain carries TRBV5-1 and TRBJ1-1; D gene ambiguous. V lost 6 bases and J lost 4, with 16 bases in between. Germline V gene data show CDR1 as SGHRS and CDR2 as YFSETQ. The CDR3 covers 14 residues. CDR3 region: CASTPWRESTEAFF. In DNA, the CDR3 is TGCGCCAGCACCCCCTGGAGGGAGTCCACTGAAGCTTTCTTT.

This clone was observed a single time. CDR3 DNA sequence: TGTGCCAGCAGTCACTCCGGGGGGACAGGGGATTACTATGGCTACACCTTC. Translation gives CASSHSGGTGDYYGYTF. The chain has TRBV25-1 and TRBJ1-2, with 10 bases lining up with TRBD1. The CDR3 runs 17 residues. V was clipped by 5 bases and J by 3 bases; unmatched bases: 12. Germline assignment: CDR1 MGHDK and CDR2 SYGVNS.

The CDR3 reads CASSRRRDSNQPQHF. Here the CDR3 DNA reads TGCGCCAGCAGTCGGCGGAGGGATAGCAATCAGCCCCAGCATTTT. The chain couples TRBV23-1 to TRBJ1-5; D is unresolved. TRBV23-1 is placed among ORFs of uncertain function. The ends were cut back, 4 bases at V and 0 bases at J, with 10 bases in the middle. The CDR3 has 15 amino acids.

This clone appeared once. The rearrangement joins TRBV6-5 to TRBJ2-7; D remains unclear. Between the trimmed V and J ends, which lost 0 bases and 3 bases, there was a span of 12 bases. Germline V gene lookup returns CDR1 MNHEY and CDR2 SVGAGI. The CDR3 sequence is 15 residues long. CDR3 region: CASSYSLVGIYEQYF. CDR3 DNA sequence: TGTGCCAGCAGTTACTCTCTTGTGGGCATCTACGAGCAGTACTTC.

The chain is built from TRBV19 and TRBJ1-1; D is perhaps TRBD1 (6 bases). Germline V gene lookup returns CDR1 LNHDA and CDR2 SQIVND (reference sequence). CDR3 size: 15 residues. Trimming took 4 bases from V and 3 from J, leaving 15 bases between them. CDR3: CASSTTQTGYTEAFF. DNA of the CDR3: TGTGCCAGTAGTACTACGCAAACAGGGTACACTGAAGCTTTCTTT.

V and J are TRBV20-1 and TRBJ1-2; no reliable D call. The V and J ends lost 3 bases and 5 bases respectively, with 7 bases between them. The CDR3 spans 11 residues. Germline V lookup: CDR1 DFQATT, CDR2 SNEGSKA (reference sequence). CDR3 amino acids: CSASADYGYTF. CDR3 bases: TGCAGTGCTAGTGCCGATTATGGCTACACCTTC.

The chain carries TRBV4-3 and TRBJ1-1; 10 nucleotides align to TRBD1. Trimming removed 0 bases from V and 12 bases from J; junction bases left unmatched: 7. CDR3 length: 14 amino acids. Germline V gene sequence: CDR1 LGHNA, CDR2 YSLEER. CDR3: CASSQDLRDRGPFF. The DNA for the CDR3 is TGCGCCAGCAGCCAAGATCTCCGGGACAGGGGTCCTTTCTTT.

The J gene is TRBJ1-3, the V gene TRBV28; the match to TRBD1 covers 7 bases. The CDR3 consists of 12 residues. Germline CDR1 and CDR2: MDHEN and SYDVKM. After removal of 4 bases from V and 8 bases from J, the junction contained 2 bases not matched to a gene. Here the CDR3 reads CASSSDRYTIYF. Here the CDR3 DNA reads TGTGCCAGCAGTTCGGACAGGTACACCATATATTTT.

The chain links TRBV4-1 to TRBJ2-6; no clear D gene. Trimming shortened V by 11 bases and J by 0 bases, and 17 bases separated the two germline ends. Germline V gene data show CDR1 as MGHRA and CDR2 as YSYEKL. The CDR3 length is 16 residues. CDR3 loop: CAGSTRLPSGANVLTF. As DNA, the CDR3 is TGCGCCGGGTCCACCCGGCTCCCCTCTGGGGCCAACGTCCTGACTTTC.

This rearrangement joins TRBV6-1 to TRBJ1-1; no reliable D call. Germline values: CDR1 MNHNS, CDR2 SASEGT. The CDR3 contains 14 residues. Between the trimmed V and J ends, which lost 3 bases and 3 bases, there was a span of 11 bases. The CDR3 loop is CASSDNGPDTEAFF. DNA of the CDR3: TGTGCCAGCAGTGACAACGGACCGGACACTGAAGCTTTCTTT.

This chain links TRBV19 with TRBJ1-4; TRBD1 aligns across 11 bases. The CDR3 runs to 14 residues. The J segment lost 6 bases and the V segment lost 9 bases, leaving 6 bases of the junction unmatched. The V gene's germline CDR1 is LNHDA and CDR2 SQIVND (reference sequence). CDR3 residues: CARRGTGGDEKLFF. CDR3 DNA sequence: TGTGCCAGACGAGGGACAGGGGGGGATGAAAAACTGTTTTTT.

The chain employs TRBV7-2 and TRBJ1-2; tentatively, D is TRBD1 (6 bases). CDR3 length: 13 residues. Germline loops: CDR1 SGHTA, CDR2 FQGNSA. V shed 2 bases and J shed 6 bases, with 10 bases lying between them. As DNA, the CDR3 is TGTGCCAGCAGCTTAATGACAGGCCATGGCTACACCTTC. Amino acids: CASSLMTGHGYTF.